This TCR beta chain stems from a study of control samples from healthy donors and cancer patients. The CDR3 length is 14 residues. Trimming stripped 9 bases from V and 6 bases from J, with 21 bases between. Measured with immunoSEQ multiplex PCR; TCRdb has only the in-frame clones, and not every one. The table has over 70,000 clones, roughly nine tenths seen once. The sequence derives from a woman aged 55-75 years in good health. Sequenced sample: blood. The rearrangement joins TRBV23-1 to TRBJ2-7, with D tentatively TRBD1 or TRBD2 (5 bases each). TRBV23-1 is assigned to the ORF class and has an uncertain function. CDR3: CASQPDRVRGEQYF. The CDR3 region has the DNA TGCGCCAGTCAACCAGACAGAGTTCGGGGCGAGCAGTACTTC.